These T cell receptor beta chains were read from a single sample in a study of early T cells in non-severe SARS-CoV-2 infection. TCRdb reprocessed the 5' RACE reads with MiXCR, giving one entry per CDR3 protein. The data hold under 90,000 distinct CDR3 sequences, with approximately 13% observed a single time. Sequencing was done on a sample of whole blood. The receptors derive from an adult who was a healthcare worker with PCR-confirmed SARS-CoV-2 infection or an uninfected control (not recorded which). Both conserved end residues are part of each CDR3. A D gene is named only where the DNA matches it firmly. Only part of the rows carry a size: once, few, many, or a class if the clone is expanded.

d_gene,abundance,j_gene,v_gene,CDR3aa,CDR3nt
TRBD1,few,TRBJ2-2,TRBV7-2,CASSPQGAGELFF,TGTGCCAGCAGCCCCCAGGGGGCCGGGGAGCTGTTTTTT
-,-,TRBJ2-7,TRBV29-1,CSVAERRSPYEQYF,TGCAGCGTCGCTGAGCGACGTAGCCCCTACGAGCAGTACTTC
TRBD1,few,TRBJ2-2,TRBV20-1,CSARKQGAGELFF,TGCAGTGCTAGAAAACAGGGGGCCGGGGAGCTGTTTTTT
-,many,TRBJ2-6,TRBV7-6,CASSLGVGGANVLTF,TGTGCCAGCAGCTTAGGCGTGGGCGGGGCCAACGTCCTGACTTTC
-,few,TRBJ1-1,TRBV30,CAWSPRASNTEAFF,TGTGCCTGGAGCCCTCGGGCTTCCAACACTGAAGCTTTCTTT
-,few,TRBJ2-1,TRBV5-1,CASSHGENEQFF,TGCGCCAGCAGCCACGGGGAGAATGAGCAGTTCTTC
-,-,TRBJ1-2,TRBV5-1,CASSDGQYYGYTF,TGCGCCAGCAGCGATGGACAGTACTATGGCTACACCTTC
TRBD1,-,TRBJ2-4,TRBV19,CASSRVFSGTVAKNIQYF,TGTGCCAGTAGTAGGGTTTTCTCCGGGACAGTAGCCAAAAACATTCAGTACTTC
TRBD2,few,TRBJ2-3,TRBV6-1,CASSLSGRALSDTQYF,TGTGCCAGCAGCCTTAGCGGGAGGGCCTTATCAGATACGCAGTATTTT
TRBD2,-,TRBJ2-5,TRBV29-1,CSVGLAGGQETQYF,TGCAGCGTCGGACTAGCGGGAGGGCAAGAGACCCAGTACTTC
TRBD1,few,TRBJ1-1,TRBV12-3/TRBV12-4,CASSSQGRGLWSDEAFF,TGTGCCAGCAGTTCCCAGGGCAGGGGGCTTTGGTCTGATGAAGCTTTCTTT
-,-,TRBJ2-2,TRBV6-2/TRBV6-3,CASSYVEPRNTGELFF,TGTGCCAGCAGTTACGTGGAGCCGCGAAACACCGGGGAGCTGTTTTTT
-,few,TRBJ1-1,TRBV29-1,CSAGGQGIREAFF,TGCAGCGCTGGGGGCCAGGGGATTCGTGAAGCTTTCTTT
TRBD1,-,TRBJ1-1,TRBV6-6,CASSGQGTNTEAFF,TGTGCCAGCAGTGGACAGGGCACGAACACTGAAGCTTTCTTT
-,-,TRBJ2-3,TRBV24-1,CATSGGDTQYF,TGTGCCACCAGTGGGGGGGATACACAGTATTTT
-,-,TRBJ2-7,TRBV28,CATRPHSLVSYEQYF,TGTGCCACGAGGCCTCATTCTCTCGTTTCCTACGAGCAGTACTTC
-,few,TRBJ1-1,TRBV12-3/TRBV12-4,CASSPNGGIGTAFF,TGTGCCAGCAGCCCAAACGGGGGGATCGGGACCGCTTTCTTT
-,many,TRBJ2-3,TRBV28,CASSLRWNTQYF,TGTGCCAGCAGTTTGAGATGGAATACGCAGTATTTT
-,many,TRBJ2-3,TRBV11-2,CASSFRRAPVTDTQYF,TGTGCCAGCAGCTTCAGGCGGGCCCCGGTCACAGATACGCAGTATTTT
-,few,TRBJ1-3,TRBV11-2,CASSPRQGTSGNTIYF,TGTGCCAGCAGCCCCCGCCAGGGGACCTCTGGAAACACCATATATTTT
TRBD1,few,TRBJ2-7,TRBV25-1,CASSGTGAYEQYF,TGTGCCAGCAGCGGGACAGGCGCCTACGAGCAGTACTTC
-,many,TRBJ1-2,TRBV19,CASSSAGRSINGYTF,TGTGCCAGTAGTAGCGCGGGCCGTTCCATCAATGGCTACACCTTC
-,many,TRBJ2-7,TRBV10-3,CAISSQGGTYEQYF,TGTGCCATCAGCTCCCAGGGAGGCACCTACGAGCAGTACTTC
-,-,TRBJ2-3,TRBV12-5,CASGLEHTDTQYF,TGTGCTAGTGGTTTGGAGCACACAGATACGCAGTATTTT
-,-,TRBJ1-1,TRBV20-1,CSVSTRSEAFF,TGCAGTGTCTCAACTCGGAGTGAAGCTTTCTTT
-,many,TRBJ2-3,TRBV12-3/TRBV12-4,CASSSRHSTGTDTQYF,TGTGCCAGCAGTTCCCGCCATTCAACCGGCACAGATACGCAGTATTTT
TRBD2,few,TRBJ2-1,TRBV9,CASSTGLAGGNSYNEQFF,TGTGCCAGCAGCACTGGACTAGCGGGGGGCAACTCCTACAATGAGCAGTTCTTC
-,-,TRBJ2-7,TRBV3-1,CASSQSSYEQYF,TGTGCCAGCAGCCAAAGCTCCTACGAGCAGTACTTC
TRBD2,once,TRBJ2-7,TRBV5-4,CASSRPPGLPSYEQYF,TGTGCCAGCAGTCGACCCCCGGGACTACCCTCCTACGAGCAGTACTTC
-,few,TRBJ1-2,TRBV6-5,CASTDRYGYTF,TGTGCCAGCACCGACCGCTATGGCTACACCTTC
-,-,TRBJ2-1,TRBV5-1,CASSVYRNNEQFF,TGCGCCAGCAGCGTATACAGAAACAATGAGCAGTTCTTC
-,-,TRBJ1-1,TRBV29-1,CSAAFGVNTEAFF,TGCAGCGCCGCCTTTGGGGTGAACACTGAAGCTTTCTTT
-,many,TRBJ2-7,TRBV20-1,CSASPFADYEQYF,TGCAGTGCTTCCCCGTTTGCAGACTACGAGCAGTACTTC
TRBD2,-,TRBJ2-3,TRBV29-1,CSVEGGLAGEGDTQYF,TGCAGCGTTGAGGGGGGGCTAGCGGGAGAGGGCGATACGCAGTATTTT
TRBD1,many,TRBJ1-1,TRBV12-3/TRBV12-4,CASSFIGGNTEAFF,TGTGCCAGCAGTTTTATAGGGGGCAACACTGAAGCTTTCTTT
TRBD1,many,TRBJ1-1,TRBV2,CAETTGRNTEAFF,TGTGCCGAAACGACAGGGCGGAACACTGAAGCTTTCTTT
-,medium-sized,TRBJ2-7,TRBV12-5,CASGSTQGLQDEQYF,TGTGCTAGTGGTTCAACCCAGGGATTGCAGGACGAGCAGTACTTC
-,many,TRBJ1-2,TRBV20-1,CSARQANYGYTF,TGCAGTGCTAGACAGGCTAACTATGGCTACACCTTC
TRBD1,-,TRBJ1-2,TRBV12-3/TRBV12-4,CASSSHRGLYGYTF,TGTGCCAGCAGTTCCCACAGGGGACTCTATGGCTACACCTTC
TRBD2,many,TRBJ2-5,TRBV20-1,CSASFWTSGSHGTQYF,TGCAGTGCTAGCTTCTGGACTAGCGGGAGTCATGGGACCCAGTACTTC
TRBD2,-,TRBJ2-3,TRBV5-1,CASSWTSGSLIDTQYF,TGCGCCAGCAGCTGGACTAGCGGGAGTCTCATAGATACGCAGTATTTT
-,-,TRBJ2-1,TRBV12-3/TRBV12-4,CATRGDQRGYNEQFF,TGTGCCACCCGAGGGGACCAGAGGGGGTACAATGAGCAGTTCTTC
-,few,TRBJ1-4,TRBV12-3/TRBV12-4,CASRLAGPTGKLFF,TGTGCCAGCAGGCTGGCCGGGCCGACCGGAAAACTGTTTTTT
-,-,TRBJ1-3,TRBV5-1,CASSLDDWASGNTIYF,TGCGCCAGCAGCTTGGATGATTGGGCCTCTGGAAACACCATATATTTT
TRBD1,-,TRBJ1-2,TRBV20-1,CSARDPGGLYGYTF,TGCAGTGCTAGAGATCCAGGGGGCTTATATGGCTACACCTTC
TRBD2,-,TRBJ2-5,TRBV9,CASSVGTSGRVETQYF,TGTGCCAGCAGCGTTGGAACTAGCGGGAGGGTAGAGACCCAGTACTTC